The rows below give T cell receptor beta chains drawn from one sample of a study of T cell responses to AZD1222 COVID-19 vaccine. Profiling relied on immunoSEQ multiplex PCR, and the TCRdb table lists in-frame clones only, not all of them. The table shows some 82,000 clones, with about 87% occurring only once. Specimen: peripheral blood, collected on day 0 of AZD1222 vaccination. These receptor sequences come from an adult in good health. Both conserved end residues are part of each CDR3. D genes are given only for firm matches. Some rows have no size entry. The others give once, few or many, or a class for an expanded clone.

V,J,size,length,D,DNA,CDR3
TRBV5-4,TRBJ1-2,once,15,TRBD1,TGTGCCAGCAGCAGACTGGACAGGGTTAGCTATGGCTACACCTTC,CASSRLDRVSYGYTF
TRBV7-9,TRBJ2-2,.,13,.,TGTGCCAGCAGCTTAGAGAAGGGGTTGCCGCTGTTTTTT,CASSLEKGLPLFF
TRBV7-2,TRBJ2-1,once,15,TRBD2,TGTGCCAGCGGAAGACTAGCAGTGTCCTACAATGAGCAGTTCTTC,CASGRLAVSYNEQFF
TRBV5-6,TRBJ1-6,.,17,TRBD1,TGTGCCAGCAGCTTAGACAGGGACTCAACCATCAATTCACCCCTCCACTTT,CASSLDRDSTINSPLHF
TRBV30,TRBJ1-2,.,10,.,TGTGCCTGGAAATCGGGACGCTACACCTTC,CAWKSGRYTF
TRBV11-1,TRBJ1-6,.,14,.,TGTGCCAGCAGCTTAGCACAGGATAATTCACCCCTCCACTTT,CASSLAQDNSPLHF
TRBV21-1,TRBJ2-5,.,16,.,TGTGCCAGCAGCAAAGCCCCCGACAGGTCGGGAGGGACCCAGTACTTC,CASSKAPDRSGGTQYF
TRBV5-1,TRBJ1-6,.,15,.,TGCGCCAGCAGCTTGGGGGAGTCCTATAATTCACCCCTCCACTTT,CASSLGESYNSPLHF
TRBV6-5,TRBJ1-1,.,12,.,TGTGCCAGCAGTTACCGGGGCGGTGAAGGAGTCTTT,CASSYRGGEGVF
TRBV19,TRBJ1-2,few,12,.,TGTGCCAGTAGTATGGAAGCTTATGGCTACACCTTC,CASSMEAYGYTF
TRBV7-9,TRBJ1-3,.,14,.,TGTGCCAGCAGCTTCAGGGGAGCTGGAAACACCATATATTTT,CASSFRGAGNTIYF
TRBV5-1,TRBJ1-1,.,15,.,TGCGCCAGCAGCGGTCTGGCCACCCATGGGACTGAAGCTTTCTTT,CASSGLATHGTEAFF
TRBV29-1,TRBJ2-5,.,12,.,TGCAGCGTGGCGGTTGGGGGGGAGACCCAGTACTTC,CSVAVGGETQYF
TRBV18,TRBJ1-1,.,14,.,TGTGCCAGCTCACCCCGGACAGAGAACACTGAAGCTTTCTTT,CASSPRTENTEAFF
TRBV18,TRBJ1-1,.,14,TRBD1,TGTGCCAGCTCACCGGGACAGGGGCACACTGAAGCTTTCTTT,CASSPGQGHTEAFF
TRBV13,TRBJ1-1,.,14,.,TGTGCCAGCAGCTTTGGGGGGTTGGACACTGAAGCTTTCTTT,CASSFGGLDTEAFF
TRBV24-1,TRBJ2-2,.,15,TRBD1,TGTGCCACCAGTGATTGGGACAGTGGCACCGGGGAGCTGTTTTTT,CATSDWDSGTGELFF
TRBV2,TRBJ1-1,few,13,.,TGTGCCAGCAGTGGAGGGTTGAACACTGAAGCTTTCTTT,CASSGGLNTEAFF
TRBV20-1,TRBJ1-1,once,13,.,TGCAGTGCTAGTCAGGGGTCGGGCACTGAAGCTTTCTTT,CSASQGSGTEAFF
TRBV27,TRBJ2-2,.,15,.,TGTGCCAGCAGTTCCGGGACCCCCAACACCGGGGAGCTGTTTTTT,CASSSGTPNTGELFF
TRBV15,TRBJ2-5,once,17,TRBD2,TGTGCCACCAGCGCCGGACTAGCGGGGGGGCCGGGAGAGACCCAGTACTTC,CATSAGLAGGPGETQYF
TRBV6-5,TRBJ1-2,.,14,.,TGTGCCAGCAGTTACTCGGGGGGACGTGGTGGCTACACCTTC,CASSYSGGRGGYTF
TRBV12-3/TRBV12-4,TRBJ2-7,.,13,.,TGTGCCAGCAGCCCGCTGAGGGATTACGAGCAGTACTTC,CASSPLRDYEQYF
TRBV5-1,TRBJ1-6,.,19,.,TGCGCCAGCAGCTTGGACCCCTCCGGACAGTTCTCCTATAATTCACCCCTCCACTTT,CASSLDPSGQFSYNSPLHF
TRBV6-2/TRBV6-3,TRBJ1-2,.,16,TRBD1,TGTGCCAGCAGTTACCGTCCGACAGGGGGCGGACAGGGCTACACCTTC,CASSYRPTGGGQGYTF
TRBV4-3,TRBJ2-7,.,16,TRBD2,TGCGCCAGCAGCCCCCTTATTGGCGGGGGGGCCCACGAGCAGTACTTC,CASSPLIGGGAHEQYF
TRBV5-6,TRBJ1-1,.,16,TRBD1,TGTGCCAGCAGTCCCGACAGGGGGAAAACGAACACTGAAGCTTTCTTT,CASSPDRGKTNTEAFF
TRBV10-3,TRBJ1-2,.,14,TRBD1,TGTGCCATCAGGTCGGACAGGGGCTTGAATGGCTACACCTTC,CAIRSDRGLNGYTF
TRBV5-1,TRBJ2-7,.,14,.,TGCGCCAGCAGTTTCAGTAGCGGTTCCTACGAGCAGTACTTC,CASSFSSGSYEQYF
TRBV7-9,TRBJ2-5,.,11,.,TGTGCCAGCAGCTCCAGTGGGACCCAGTACTTC,CASSSSGTQYF
TRBV7-2,TRBJ2-5,.,14,.,TGTGCCAGCAGCCCAGTTAGGGGTGGAGAGACCCAGTACTTC,CASSPVRGGETQYF
TRBV2,TRBJ1-6,.,14,.,TGTGCCAGCAGTCCTCGGGAGGGACGTTCACCCCTCCACTTT,CASSPREGRSPLHF
TRBV11-2,TRBJ1-1,few,18,TRBD1,TGTGCCAGCGACTCCTCCGTCAGGGGGCCCTTGCGGGGACTTTGGGCTTTCTTT,CASDSSVRGPLRGLWAFF
TRBV30,TRBJ1-5,.,15,TRBD1,TGTGCCTGGAGTGTAGGAGGGGGCGGCAATCAGCCCCAGCATTTT,CAWSVGGGGNQPQHF
TRBV5-4,TRBJ1-3,once,17,.,TGTGCCAGCAGCCGTGGCCGGGGGCGAAATTCTGGAAACACCATATATTTT,CASSRGRGRNSGNTIYF
TRBV5-6,TRBJ1-5,.,14,.,TGTGCCAGCAGCTTTAGGGGGGCTCATCAGCCCCAGCATTTT,CASSFRGAHQPQHF
TRBV7-9,TRBJ1-5,.,15,TRBD1,TGTGCCAGCAGCCGGGGACAGGATACGAATCAGCCCCAGCATTTT,CASSRGQDTNQPQHF
TRBV5-4,TRBJ1-2,.,11,.,TGTGCCAGCAGCTTGTACTATGGCTACACCTTC,CASSLYYGYTF
TRBV7-2,TRBJ1-2,.,16,.,TGTGCCAGCAGCTTGTTAGGGGTCGGGGGCGGCTATGGCTACACCTTC,CASSLLGVGGGYGYTF
TRBV19,TRBJ1-5,.,15,TRBD1,TGTGCCAGTCAAGGGACAGCATATAGCAATCAGCCCCAGCATTTT,CASQGTAYSNQPQHF
TRBV24-1,TRBJ2-5,.,15,TRBD1,TGTGCCACCAGTGATCCCCGGACAGGGTTAGAGACCCAGTACTTC,CATSDPRTGLETQYF
TRBV27,TRBJ1-1,.,14,.,TGTGCCAGCAGTTTTACCGGGCAGAATACTGAAGCTTTCTTT,CASSFTGQNTEAFF
TRBV19,TRBJ1-1,.,15,TRBD1,TGTGCCAGTAGTATCACGACAGGGGCAGGCACTGAAGCTTTCTTT,CASSITTGAGTEAFF
TRBV7-6,TRBJ2-7,.,13,.,TGTGCCAGCAGCTTAGCGCAGGGGTCCGAGCAGTACTTC,CASSLAQGSEQYF
TRBV5-1,TRBJ1-2,.,14,.,TGCGCCAGCAGCCCCCTCTTTCGGGACTTTGACTACACCTTC,CASSPLFRDFDYTF
TRBV2,TRBJ2-7,.,17,.,TGTGCCGCAGAACCAGGGACCACCCCCTTTGCAGGGGCCCAGCAGTACTTC,CAAEPGTTPFAGAQQYF